Shown below are 26 T cell receptor beta chains from a single sample sequenced in a study of blood T cell repertoires in COVID-19 (TCRdb year 2020). The library was produced with the immunoSEQ multiplex PCR assay. TCRdb provides this immuneACCESS table in a form limited to in-frame rearrangements. Some clones are lacking; in checked studies, under half of them reflect an unresolved V gene, and why the rest are absent is not known. A total of approximately 200,000 clones appear in this sample, approximately 85% of them only once. About 3.3% of the sample is held by the ten biggest clonotypes. The material sequenced was peripheral blood. These receptors were taken from a man aged 55-75 years with acute or convalescent COVID-19.

The V call is TRBV28, the J call TRBJ1-1, with 8 bases identical to TRBD1. The CDR3 consists of 14 residues. The V gene end was trimmed by 2 bases and the J gene end by 1 base; junction bases not matched to a gene: 0. Looked up from germline, CDR1 is MDHEN and CDR2 is SYDVKM. This CDR3 reads CASSLGQGNTEAFF. The CDR3 coding sequence is TGTGCCAGCAGTTTAGGACAGGGGAACACTGAAGCTTTCTTT. The variable domain in full, with the rest retrieved from reference TRBV28 and TRBJ1-1, is DVKVTQSSRYLVKRTGEKVFLECVQDMDHENMFWYRQDPGLGLRLIYFSYDVKMKEKGDIPEGYSVSREKKERFSLILESASTNQTSMYLCASSLGQGNTEAFFGQGTRLTVV.

V is TRBV19 and J is TRBJ2-6, with a possible D match to TRBD2 (5 bases). V lost 4 bases and J 1 base, leaving 11 bases between the germline ends. Germline-derived CDR1 and CDR2 are LNHDA and SQIVND (reference sequence). CDR3 length: 16 amino acids. CDR3 bases: TGTGCCAGTAGTAAGAACACGGGGTCTGGGGCCAACGTCCTGACTTTC. Protein sequence: CASSKNTGSGANVLTF.

The chain carries TRBV27 and TRBJ2-1; 14 nucleotides align to TRBD2. Germline CDR1 MNHEY, CDR2 SMNVEV (reference sequence). V lost 5 bases, J lost 0 bases, and 9 bases stayed unmatched. The length of the CDR3 is 19 residues. This CDR3 reads CASSHGLAGGSSSYNEQFF. The CDR3 bases are TGTGCCAGCAGTCACGGACTAGCGGGAGGTTCGAGCTCCTACAATGAGCAGTTCTTC.

This rearrangement joins TRBV7-2 to TRBJ1-6, with D tentatively TRBD1 (5 bases). With 6 bases removed from V and 9 bases from J, the gap between germline ends came to 18 bases. Per the germline V gene, CDR1 is SGHTA and CDR2 is FQGNSA. The CDR3 loop spans 15 amino acids. CDR3 amino acids: CASSPVQDIGSPLHF. DNA of the CDR3: TGTGCCAGCAGTCCCGTGCAGGACATCGGTTCACCCCTCCACTTT.

V is TRBV27 and J is TRBJ2-7; 15 nucleotides align to TRBD2. The CDR3 is 16 amino acids. Per germline, CDR1 MNHEY and CDR2 SMNVEV (reference sequence). The ends lost 5 bases at V and 6 bases at J; junction bases unmatched: 8. CDR3 bases: TGTGCCAGCAGTATCCGGACTAGCGGGAGGGTCCTCGAGCAGTACTTC. Translating gives CASSIRTSGRVLEQYF.

The gene calls are TRBV5-1 and TRBJ2-7, with 16 bases that match TRBD2. The J segment lost 5 bases and the V segment lost 5 bases, leaving 13 bases of the junction unmatched. CDR3 length: 18 residues. Germline CDR1 is SGHRS and CDR2 is YFSETQ. This CDR3 reads CASRLGTSGRALINEQYF. The CDR3 DNA follows: TGCGCCAGCAGACTCGGGACTAGCGGGAGGGCCCTCATAAACGAGCAGTACTTC.

The chain combines TRBV19 with TRBJ2-7; TRBD2 might be the D (6 bases). With 2 bases removed from V and 0 bases from J, the gap between germline ends came to 11 bases. The CDR3 is made up of 15 amino acids. CDR1 and CDR2 (germline): LNHDA, SQIVND (reference sequence). As DNA, the CDR3 is TGTGCCAGTAGTATAAGGGCCGGGAGCTCCTACGAGCAGTACTTC. Amino acids: CASSIRAGSSYEQYF.

The chain is built from TRBV5-1 and TRBJ2-1, with 10 bases identical to TRBD2. Unmatched junction bases numbered 2, after V lost 3 bases and J lost 5 bases. This CDR3 contains 14 residues. Germline-derived CDR1 and CDR2 are SGHRS and YFSETQ. CDR3 residues: CASSSGLAHNEQFF. The CDR3 coding sequence is TGCGCCAGCAGCTCGGGACTAGCGCACAATGAGCAGTTCTTC.

This clone was seen once. The chain carries TRBV18 and TRBJ2-3, with 12 bases fitting TRBD2. Unmatched junction bases numbered 9, after V lost 3 bases and J lost 5 bases. Germline CDR1 KGHSH, CDR2 LQKENI. CDR3 size: 17 residues. CDR3 in DNA: TGTGCCAGCTCACCTCCGATAGGACTAGCGGGAAAAGATACGCAGTATTTT. Residues: CASSPPIGLAGKDTQYF.

The chain recombines TRBV4-3 with TRBJ2-1; 13 bases agree with TRBD2. The germline V gene has CDR1 LGHNA and CDR2 YSLEER. Trimming at V came to 2 bases and at J to 5 bases, leaving 0 bases not matched to a gene. This CDR3 contains 15 residues. CDR3 loop: CASSQTSGRDNEQFF. In DNA, the CDR3 is TGCGCCAGCAGCCAAACTAGCGGGAGGGACAATGAGCAGTTCTTC.

CDR3 bases: TGTGCCATCAGTGAGAGATCCGGGACAGGGGGAGAGACCCAGTACTTC. Translating it yields CAISERSGTGGETQYF. The J gene is TRBJ2-5, the V gene TRBV10-3, with 11 nucleotides matching TRBD1. V was pared by 2 bases and J by 4 bases, with 6 bases of the junction left unmatched. Germline V gives CDR1 ENHRY, CDR2 SYGVKD. The CDR3 spans 16 residues.

This sequence joins TRBV7-2 and TRBJ1-2, with a possible D match to TRBD1 (5 bases). The CDR3 extends over 14 amino acids. Trimming removed 5 bases at V and 3 bases at J, with 13 bases between. Per the germline V gene, CDR1 is SGHTA and CDR2 is FQGNSA. CDR3 region: CASSPTGGDYGYTF. The CDR3 DNA follows: TGTGCCAGCAGCCCAACCGGGGGAGACTATGGCTACACCTTC.

This rearrangement joins TRBV7-8 to TRBJ1-5; D gene uncertain. This CDR3 has 17 amino acids. From germline, CDR1 is SGHVS and CDR2 FQNEAQ. V shed 1 base and J shed 3 bases, with 16 bases lying between them. Here the CDR3 DNA reads TGTGCCAGCAGCTTAGATAGTGAGGGTAGGATCAATCAGCCCCAGCATTTT. This codes for CASSLDSEGRINQPQHF.

CDR3 nucleotides: TGTGCCAGCAGTTTACCCCACAATTCCGCCTTCTACAATGAGCAGTTCTTC. This codes for CASSLPHNSAFYNEQFF. The chain couples TRBV28 to TRBJ2-1; no firm D call. The CDR3 runs 17 residues. Germline CDR1 and CDR2: MDHEN and SYDVKM. The V gene lost 2 bases and the J gene lost 3 bases, with 17 bases spanning the gap.

This chain connects TRBV7-6 to TRBJ2-2; 8 positions match TRBD1. The ends lost 0 bases at V and 4 bases at J; junction bases unmatched: 4. CDR1 and CDR2 from the germline V gene are SGHVS and FNYEAQ. There are 16 residues in the CDR3. CDR3 coding DNA: TGTGCCAGCAGCTTAGCTCGCAGGGGGCTCACCGGGGAGCTGTTTTTT. Protein product: CASSLARRGLTGELFF.

In its sample, this clone was seen once. This rearrangement joins TRBV29-1 to TRBJ1-4; 7 bases fit TRBD1. Germline values: CDR1 SQVTM, CDR2 ANQGSEA. Trimming removed 4 bases from V and 4 bases from J; junction bases left unmatched: 3. CDR3 length equals 13 residues. This CDR3 reads CSVVGQVNEKLFF. CDR3 in DNA: TGCAGCGTTGTTGGACAGGTTAATGAAAAACTGTTTTTT.

This chain's CDR3 is CASSPGSGTRRGYTF. The CDR3 DNA reads TGCGCCAGCAGCCCCGGATCCGGGACACGTCGGGGCTACACCTTC. The J gene is TRBJ1-2, the V gene TRBV5-1; maybe TRBD1 (6 bases). This CDR3 has 15 amino acids. The V gene lost 4 bases and the J gene lost 8 bases, with 21 bases spanning the gap. CDR1 and CDR2 (germline): SGHRS, YFSETQ. Full variable domain (rest looked up from reference TRBV5-1 and TRBJ1-2): KAGVTQTPRYLIKTRGQQVTLSCSPISGHRSVSWYQQTPGQGLQFLFEYFSETQRNKGNFPGRFSGRQFSNSRSEMNVSTLELGDSALYLCASSPGSGTRRGYTFGSGTRLTVV.

The count of this clone is one. The gene calls are TRBV14 and TRBJ2-7, with TRBD1 as a possible D gene (6 bases). The CDR3 has 18 residues. CDR1 SGHDN and CDR2 FVKESK come from the germline V gene. The V and J ends lost 0 bases and 1 base respectively, with 19 bases between them. CDR3 amino acids: CASSQDGPGTYISYEQYF. The CDR3 coding sequence is TGTGCCAGCAGCCAAGACGGGCCTGGGACATATATTTCCTACGAGCAGTACTTC. The whole variable domain, remainder taken from reference TRBV14 and TRBJ2-7, is EAGVTQFPSHSVIEKGQTVTLRCDPISGHDNLYWYRRVMGKEIKFLLHFVKESKQDESGMPNNRFLAERTGGTYSTLKVQPAELEDSGVYFCASSQDGPGTYISYEQYFGPGTRLTVT.

The rearrangement uses TRBV24-1 and TRBJ2-1, with TRBD2 matching 9 bases. Trimming took 3 bases from V and 8 from J; bases not matched to a gene: 7. The CDR3 is 15 amino acids. Germline loops: CDR1 KGHDR, CDR2 SFDVKD. CDR3 nucleotide sequence: TGTGCCACCAGTGATGCCCCCGGGACTAGCTATGAGCAGTTCTTC. Its translation: CATSDAPGTSYEQFF.

This chain uses TRBV19 with TRBJ2-1; D may be TRBD2 (6 bases). Trimming removed 3 bases at V and 0 bases at J, with 18 bases between. CDR1 and CDR2 from the germline V gene are LNHDA and SQIVND (reference sequence). The CDR3 spans 18 residues. In DNA, the CDR3 is TGTGCCAGTAGTATGGGAACTAGCCGCCTAAGCTCCTACAATGAGCAGTTCTTC. This gives the protein CASSMGTSRLSSYNEQFF.

The rearrangement links TRBV5-1 to TRBJ1-6; 10 bases are shared with TRBD1. Germline V lookup: CDR1 SGHRS, CDR2 YFSETQ. After removal of 3 bases from V and 10 bases from J, the junction contained 7 bases not matched to a gene. This CDR3 has 15 amino acids. The CDR3 reads CASSSGTGVGSPLHF. CDR3 nucleotide sequence: TGCGCCAGCAGCTCCGGGACAGGGGTTGGGTCACCCCTCCACTTT. The full variable domain, in which reference TRBV5-1 and TRBJ1-6 provide the parts outside the CDR3, is KAGVTQTPRYLIKTRGQQVTLSCSPISGHRSVSWYQQTPGQGLQFLFEYFSETQRNKGNFPGRFSGRQFSNSRSEMNVSTLELGDSALYLCASSSGTGVGSPLHFGNGTRLTVT.

This chain connects TRBV6-1 to TRBJ1-4; 7 bases line up with TRBD1. CDR1 and CDR2 (germline): MNHNS, SASEGT. This CDR3 comprises 14 residues. The junction had 7 bases not matched to a gene; V was cut back by 7 bases and J by 5 bases. The CDR3: CASTWGQRNEKLFF. The CDR3 DNA is TGTGCCAGCACCTGGGGACAGCGAAATGAAAAACTGTTTTTT.

For the CDR3, the DNA is TGTGCCAGCAGCCAGGGAAGCAGGGATGGAAACACCATATATTTT. Translated, it gives CASSQGSRDGNTIYF. The chain carries TRBV3-1 (or the pseudogene TRBV3-2) and TRBJ1-3; D possibly corresponds to TRBD1 (5 bases). The CDR3 length is 15 residues. V was clipped by 3 bases and J by 3 bases, with 12 bases between them. Germline lookup yields CDR1 LGHDT and CDR2 YNNKEL (reference sequence).

The chain joins TRBV4-1 to TRBJ1-4; no definite D call. Germline assignment: CDR1 MGHRA and CDR2 YSYEKL. The CDR3 runs 16 residues. Between the trimmed V and J ends, which lost 0 bases and 3 bases, there was a span of 11 bases. In nucleotides, the CDR3 is TGCGCCAGCAGCCAAGAAACGACAACCTCTAATGAAAAACTGTTTTTT. Amino acid sequence: CASSQETTTSNEKLFF.

The chain has TRBV6-4 and TRBJ2-2; 8 bases align to TRBD1. Germline CDR1 and CDR2: MRHNA and SNTAGT. Unmatched junction bases numbered 0, after V lost 0 bases and J lost 0 bases. This CDR3 spans 16 amino acids. CDR3 sequence (DNA): TGTGCCAGCAGTGACTCGGGACAGGCGAACACCGGGGAGCTGTTTTTT. It specifies CASSDSGQANTGELFF.

The chain combines TRBV7-2 with TRBJ1-2, with D unresolved. The CDR3 is 14 amino acids. Trimming removed 5 bases at V and 3 bases at J, with 13 bases between. Germline V gene data show CDR1 as SGHTA and CDR2 as FQGNSA. The CDR3 sequence: CASSPAPQDYGYTF. DNA for the CDR3: TGTGCCAGCAGCCCGGCCCCGCAGGACTATGGCTACACCTTC.